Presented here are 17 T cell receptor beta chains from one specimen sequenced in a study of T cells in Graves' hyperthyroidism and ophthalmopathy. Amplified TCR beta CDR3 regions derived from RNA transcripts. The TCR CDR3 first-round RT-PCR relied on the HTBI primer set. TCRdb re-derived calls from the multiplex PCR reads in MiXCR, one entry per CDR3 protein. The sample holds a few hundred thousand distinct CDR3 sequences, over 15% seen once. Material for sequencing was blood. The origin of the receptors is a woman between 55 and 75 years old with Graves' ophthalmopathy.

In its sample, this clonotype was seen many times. The CDR3 DNA sequence: TGTGCCAGCAGCCTCTGGACGGGCTATGGCTACACCTTC. It is translated as CASSLWTGYGYTF. The rearrangement links TRBV7-9 to TRBJ1-2; D uncertain. Germline CDR1 reads SEHNR; CDR2 reads FQNEAQ (reference sequence). Trimming shortened V by 5 bases and J by 4 bases, and 11 bases separated the two germline ends. This CDR3 region has 13 residues.

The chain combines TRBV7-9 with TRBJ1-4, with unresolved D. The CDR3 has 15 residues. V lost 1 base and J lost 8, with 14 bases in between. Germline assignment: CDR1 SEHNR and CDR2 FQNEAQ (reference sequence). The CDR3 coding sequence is TGTGCCAGCAGCTTAGGAGCCGACAATTCGGAAAAACTGTTTTTT. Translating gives CASSLGADNSEKLFF.

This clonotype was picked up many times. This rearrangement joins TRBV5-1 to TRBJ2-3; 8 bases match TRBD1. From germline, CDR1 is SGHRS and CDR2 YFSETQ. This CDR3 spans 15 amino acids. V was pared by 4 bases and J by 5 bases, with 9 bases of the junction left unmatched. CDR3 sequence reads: CASSPTGGFGDTQYF. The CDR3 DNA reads TGCGCCAGCAGCCCAACAGGGGGGTTTGGAGATACGCAGTATTTT.

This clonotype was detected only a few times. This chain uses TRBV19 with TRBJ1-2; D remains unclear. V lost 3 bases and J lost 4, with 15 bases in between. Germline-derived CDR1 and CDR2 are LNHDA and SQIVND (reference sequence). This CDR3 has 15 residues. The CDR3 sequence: CASSMTRQALYGYTF. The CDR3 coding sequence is TGTGCCAGTAGTATGACCCGGCAGGCCCTCTATGGCTACACCTTC. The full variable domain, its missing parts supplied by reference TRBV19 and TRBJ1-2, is DGGITQSPKYLFRKEGQNVTLSCEQNLNHDAMYWYRQDPGQGLRLIYYSQIVNDFQKGDIAEGYSVSREKKESFPLTVTSAQKNPTAFYLCASSMTRQALYGYTFGSGTRLTVV.

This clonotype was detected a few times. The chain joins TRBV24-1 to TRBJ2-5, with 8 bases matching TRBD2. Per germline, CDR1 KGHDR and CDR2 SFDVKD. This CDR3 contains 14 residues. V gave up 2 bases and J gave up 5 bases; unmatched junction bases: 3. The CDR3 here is CATSDYQRGETQYF. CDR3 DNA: TGTGCCACCAGTGATTACCAGCGGGGGGAGACCCAGTACTTC.

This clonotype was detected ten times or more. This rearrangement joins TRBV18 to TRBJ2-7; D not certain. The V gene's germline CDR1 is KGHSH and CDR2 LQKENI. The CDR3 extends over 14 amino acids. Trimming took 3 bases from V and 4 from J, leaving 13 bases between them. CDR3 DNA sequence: TGTGCCAGCTCACCGGGGTTTCTTACGTACGAGCAGTACTTC. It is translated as CASSPGFLTYEQYF.

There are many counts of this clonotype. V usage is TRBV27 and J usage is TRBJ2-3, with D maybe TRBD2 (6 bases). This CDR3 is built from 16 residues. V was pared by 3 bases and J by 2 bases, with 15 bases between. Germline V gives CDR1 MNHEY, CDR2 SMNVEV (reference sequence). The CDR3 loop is CASSFKLAAFTDTQYF. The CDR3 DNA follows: TGTGCCAGCAGTTTCAAACTAGCCGCTTTCACAGATACGCAGTATTTT.

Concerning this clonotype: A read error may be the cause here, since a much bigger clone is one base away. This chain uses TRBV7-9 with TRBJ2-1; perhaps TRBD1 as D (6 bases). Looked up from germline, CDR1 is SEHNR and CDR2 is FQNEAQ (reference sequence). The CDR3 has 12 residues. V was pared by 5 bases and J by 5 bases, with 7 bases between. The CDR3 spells CASSRDNNEQFF. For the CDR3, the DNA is TGTGCCAGCAGCCGGGACAACAATGAGCAGTTCTTC. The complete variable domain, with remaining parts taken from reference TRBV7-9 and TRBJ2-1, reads DTGVSQNPRHKITKRGQNVTFRCDPISEHNRLYWYRQTLGQGPEFLTYFQNEAQLEKSRLLSDRFSAERPKGSFSTLEIQRTEQGDSAMYLCASSRDNNEQFFGPGTRLTVL.

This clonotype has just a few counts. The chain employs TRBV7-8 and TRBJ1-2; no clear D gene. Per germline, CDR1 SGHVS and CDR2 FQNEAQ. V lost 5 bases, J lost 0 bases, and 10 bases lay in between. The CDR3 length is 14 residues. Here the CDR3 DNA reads TGTGCCAGCAGCCACGGGCCAACTAACTATGGCTACACCTTC. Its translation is CASSHGPTNYGYTF.

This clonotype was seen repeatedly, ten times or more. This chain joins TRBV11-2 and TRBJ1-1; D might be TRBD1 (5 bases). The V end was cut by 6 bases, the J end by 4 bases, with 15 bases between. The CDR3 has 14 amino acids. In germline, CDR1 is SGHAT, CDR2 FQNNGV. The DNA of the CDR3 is TGTGCCAGCAGAACTACCAGGGAAGGCACTGAAGCTTTCTTT. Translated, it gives CASRTTREGTEAFF.

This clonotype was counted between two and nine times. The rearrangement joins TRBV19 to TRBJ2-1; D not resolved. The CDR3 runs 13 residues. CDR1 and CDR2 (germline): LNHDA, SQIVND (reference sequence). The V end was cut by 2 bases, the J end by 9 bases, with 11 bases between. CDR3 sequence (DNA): TGTGCCAGTAGTATATATCCAGCTTCTGAGCAGTTCTTC. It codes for CASSIYPASEQFF.

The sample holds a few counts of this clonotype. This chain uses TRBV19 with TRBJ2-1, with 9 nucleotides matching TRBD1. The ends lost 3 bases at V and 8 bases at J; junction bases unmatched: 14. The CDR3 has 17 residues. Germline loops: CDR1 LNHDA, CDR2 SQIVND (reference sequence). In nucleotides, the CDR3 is TGTGCCAGTAGTATCAGACAGGGGGAGGGGAGGACATATGAGCAGTTCTTC. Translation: CASSIRQGEGRTYEQFF. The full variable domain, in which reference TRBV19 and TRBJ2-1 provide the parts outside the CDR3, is DGGITQSPKYLFRKEGQNVTLSCEQNLNHDAMYWYRQDPGQGLRLIYYSQIVNDFQKGDIAEGYSVSREKKESFPLTVTSAQKNPTAFYLCASSIRQGEGRTYEQFFGPGTRLTVL.

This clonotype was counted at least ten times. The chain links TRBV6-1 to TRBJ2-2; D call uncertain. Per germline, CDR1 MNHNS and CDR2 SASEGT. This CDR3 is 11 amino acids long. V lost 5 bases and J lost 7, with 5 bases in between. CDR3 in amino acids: CASSQRGELFF. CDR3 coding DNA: TGTGCCAGCAGTCAACGCGGGGAGCTGTTTTTT.

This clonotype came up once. CDR3 sequence: CASSSQDTNTEAFF. The DNA for the CDR3 is TGTGCCAGCAGTTCACAGGACACGAACACTGAAGCTTTCTTT. This sequence joins TRBV6-9 and TRBJ1-1; maybe TRBD1 (5 bases). This CDR3 has 14 amino acids. Germline V CDR1 and CDR2: MNHGY, SVAAGI. The V and J ends lost 4 bases and 1 base respectively, with 10 bases between them.

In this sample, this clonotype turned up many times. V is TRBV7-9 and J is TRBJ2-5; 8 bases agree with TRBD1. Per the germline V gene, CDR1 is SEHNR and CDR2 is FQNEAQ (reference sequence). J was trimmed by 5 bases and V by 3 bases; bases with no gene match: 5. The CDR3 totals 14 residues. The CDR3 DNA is TGTGCCAGCAGCTTTGAGGACAGGGACGAGACCCAGTACTTC. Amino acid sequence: CASSFEDRDETQYF.

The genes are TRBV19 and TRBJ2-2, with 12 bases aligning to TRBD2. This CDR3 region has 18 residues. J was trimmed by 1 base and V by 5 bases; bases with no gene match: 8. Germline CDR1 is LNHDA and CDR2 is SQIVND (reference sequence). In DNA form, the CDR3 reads TGTGCCAGTAGTTTTGTACTAGCGGGAGGAGGGAACACCGGGGAGCTGTTTTTT. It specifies CASSFVLAGGGNTGELFF.

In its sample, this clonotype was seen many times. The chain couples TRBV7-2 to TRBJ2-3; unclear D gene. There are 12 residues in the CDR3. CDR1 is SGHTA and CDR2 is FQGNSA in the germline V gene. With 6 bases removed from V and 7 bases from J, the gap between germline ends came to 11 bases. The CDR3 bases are TGTGCCAGCAGTCAGAACGGCAATACGCAGTATTTT. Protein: CASSQNGNTQYF.